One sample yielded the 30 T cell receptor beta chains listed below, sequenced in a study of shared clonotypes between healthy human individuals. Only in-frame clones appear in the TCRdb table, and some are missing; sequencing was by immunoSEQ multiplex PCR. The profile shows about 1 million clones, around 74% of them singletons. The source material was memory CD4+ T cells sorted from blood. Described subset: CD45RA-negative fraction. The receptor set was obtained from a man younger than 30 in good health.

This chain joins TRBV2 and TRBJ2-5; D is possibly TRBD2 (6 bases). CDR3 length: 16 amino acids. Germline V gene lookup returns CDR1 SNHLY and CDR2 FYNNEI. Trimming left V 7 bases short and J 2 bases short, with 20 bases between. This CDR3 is CASKYSVRTIQETQYF. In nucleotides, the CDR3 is TGTGCCAGCAAATATTCGGTGAGGACTATACAAGAGACCCAGTACTTC.

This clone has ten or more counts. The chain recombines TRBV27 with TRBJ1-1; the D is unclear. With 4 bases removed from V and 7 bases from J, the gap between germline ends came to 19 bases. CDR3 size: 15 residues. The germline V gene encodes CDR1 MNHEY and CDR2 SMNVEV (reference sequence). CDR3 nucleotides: TGTGCCAGCAGTTCCCTCCGGGTCAACGAGAGTGAAGCTTTCTTT. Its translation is CASSSLRVNESEAFF.

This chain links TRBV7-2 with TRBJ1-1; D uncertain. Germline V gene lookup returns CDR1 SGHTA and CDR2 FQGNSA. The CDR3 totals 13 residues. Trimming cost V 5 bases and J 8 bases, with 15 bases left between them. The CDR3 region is CASSLSPGQEAFF. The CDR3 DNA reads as TGTGCCAGCAGCCTCTCTCCCGGCCAGGAAGCTTTCTTT.

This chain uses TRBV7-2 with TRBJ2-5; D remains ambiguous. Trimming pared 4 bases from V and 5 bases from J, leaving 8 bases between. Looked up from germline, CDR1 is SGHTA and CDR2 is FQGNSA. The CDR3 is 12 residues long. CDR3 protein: CASSSYGETQYF. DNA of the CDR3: TGTGCCAGCAGCTCGTACGGGGAGACCCAGTACTTC. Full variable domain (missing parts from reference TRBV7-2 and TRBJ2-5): GAGVSQSPSNKVTEKGKDVELRCDPISGHTALYWYRQSLGQGLEFLIYFQGNSAPDKSGLPSDRFSAERTGGSVSTLTIQRTQQEDSAVYLCASSSYGETQYFGPGTRLLVL.

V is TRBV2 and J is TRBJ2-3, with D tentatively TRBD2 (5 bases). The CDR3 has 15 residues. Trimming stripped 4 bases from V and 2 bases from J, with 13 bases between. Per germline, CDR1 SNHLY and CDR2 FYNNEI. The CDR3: CASSAYGIYTDTQYF. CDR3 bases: TGTGCCAGCAGTGCCTACGGGATATACACAGATACGCAGTATTTT.

The chain's CDR3 is CASSFGQTGANVLTF. The CDR3 nucleotides read TGTGCCAGCAGCTTTGGTCAGACTGGGGCCAACGTCCTGACTTTC. This chain connects TRBV5-8 to TRBJ2-6; D ambiguous. The CDR3 runs to 15 residues. V was trimmed by 2 bases and J by 2 bases, leaving 8 bases between them. CDR1 SGHTS and CDR2 YDEGEE come from the germline V gene. The full variable domain, completed using reference TRBV5-8 and TRBJ2-6, is EAGVTQSPTHLIKTRGQQATLRCSPISGHTSVYWYQQALGLGLQFLLWYDEGEERNRGNFPPRFSGRQFPNYSSELNVNALELEDSALYLCASSFGQTGANVLTFGAGSRLTVL.

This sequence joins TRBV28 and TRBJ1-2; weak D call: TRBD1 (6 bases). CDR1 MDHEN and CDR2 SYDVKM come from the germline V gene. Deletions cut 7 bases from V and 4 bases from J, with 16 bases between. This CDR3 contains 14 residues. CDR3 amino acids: CASKGGGSGYGYTF. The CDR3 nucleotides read TGTGCCAGCAAAGGAGGGGGATCAGGCTATGGCTACACCTTC.

The CDR3 is CASSEWRETLETQYF. DNA for the CDR3: TGCGCCAGCAGTGAGTGGCGGGAGACTCTAGAGACCCAGTACTTC. V usage is TRBV10-2 and J usage is TRBJ2-5; 7 bases are a match to TRBD2. V was clipped by 1 base and J by 4 bases; unmatched bases: 6. Germline V CDR1 and CDR2: WSHSY, SAAADI. This CDR3 comprises 15 residues.

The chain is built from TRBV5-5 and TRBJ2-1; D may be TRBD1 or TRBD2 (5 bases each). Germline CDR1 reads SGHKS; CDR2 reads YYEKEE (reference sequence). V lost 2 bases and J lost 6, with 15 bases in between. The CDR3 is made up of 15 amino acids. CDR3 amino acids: CASSFEGTLPNEQFF. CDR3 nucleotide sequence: TGTGCCAGCAGCTTTGAGGGGACCCTTCCCAATGAGCAGTTCTTC.

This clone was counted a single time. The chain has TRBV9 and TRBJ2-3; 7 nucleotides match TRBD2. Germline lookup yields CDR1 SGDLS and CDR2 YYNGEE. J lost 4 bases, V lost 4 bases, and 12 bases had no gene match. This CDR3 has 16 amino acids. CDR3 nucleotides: TGTGCCAGCAGCCCCTCCCTGGCGGGAGTCGCAGATACGCAGTATTTT. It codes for CASSPSLAGVADTQYF.

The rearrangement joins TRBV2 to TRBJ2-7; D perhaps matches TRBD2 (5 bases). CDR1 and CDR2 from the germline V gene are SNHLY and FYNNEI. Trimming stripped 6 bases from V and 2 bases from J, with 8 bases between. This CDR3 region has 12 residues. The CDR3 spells CASRRTAYEQYF. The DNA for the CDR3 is TGTGCCAGCAGGAGGACTGCCTACGAGCAGTACTTC.

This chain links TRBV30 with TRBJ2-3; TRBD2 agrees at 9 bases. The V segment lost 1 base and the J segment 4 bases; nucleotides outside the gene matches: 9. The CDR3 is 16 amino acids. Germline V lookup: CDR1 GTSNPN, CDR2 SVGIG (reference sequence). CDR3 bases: TGTGCCTGGAGTGATATCCCGGGACTAGCCTCAGATACGCAGTATTTT. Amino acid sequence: CAWSDIPGLASDTQYF.

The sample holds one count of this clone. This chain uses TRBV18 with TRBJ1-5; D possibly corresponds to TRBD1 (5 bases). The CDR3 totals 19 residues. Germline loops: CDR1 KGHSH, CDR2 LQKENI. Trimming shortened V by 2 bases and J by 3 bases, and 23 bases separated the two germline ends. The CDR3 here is CASSPSAILSGQINQPQHF. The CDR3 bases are TGTGCCAGCTCACCATCGGCCATTTTGTCAGGGCAAATCAATCAGCCCCAGCATTTT.

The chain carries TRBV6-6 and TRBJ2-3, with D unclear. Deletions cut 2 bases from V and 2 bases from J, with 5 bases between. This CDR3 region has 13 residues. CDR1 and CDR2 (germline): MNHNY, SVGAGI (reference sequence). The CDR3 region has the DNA TGTGCCAGCAGTTACCTCTACACAGATACGCAGTATTTT. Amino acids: CASSYLYTDTQYF.

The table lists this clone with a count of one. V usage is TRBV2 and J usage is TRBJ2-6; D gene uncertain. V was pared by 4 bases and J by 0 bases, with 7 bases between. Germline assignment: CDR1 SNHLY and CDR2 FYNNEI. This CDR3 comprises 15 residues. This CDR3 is CASSVRVSGANVLTF. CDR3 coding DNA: TGTGCCAGCAGTGTCCGGGTCTCTGGGGCCAACGTCCTGACTTTC.

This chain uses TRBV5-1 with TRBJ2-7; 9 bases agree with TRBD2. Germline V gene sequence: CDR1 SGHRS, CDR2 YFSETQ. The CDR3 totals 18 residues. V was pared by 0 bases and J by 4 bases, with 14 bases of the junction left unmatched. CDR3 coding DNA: TGCGCCAGCAGCTTGGCCTTTCAGATAGCGGGAGAAAGGTACGAGCAGTACTTC. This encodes CASSLAFQIAGERYEQYF.

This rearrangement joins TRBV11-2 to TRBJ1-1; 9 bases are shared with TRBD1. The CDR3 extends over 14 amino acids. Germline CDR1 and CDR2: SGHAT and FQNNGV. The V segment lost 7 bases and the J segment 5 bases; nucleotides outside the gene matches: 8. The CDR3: CASTSRGQGTEAFF. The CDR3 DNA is TGTGCCAGCACCTCCAGAGGACAGGGGACTGAAGCTTTCTTT.

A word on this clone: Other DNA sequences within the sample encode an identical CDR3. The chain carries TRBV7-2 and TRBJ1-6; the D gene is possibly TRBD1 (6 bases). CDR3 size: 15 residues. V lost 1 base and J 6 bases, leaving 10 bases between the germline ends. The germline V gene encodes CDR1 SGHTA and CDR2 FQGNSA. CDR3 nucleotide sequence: TGTGCCAGCAGCTTAGATTGGACAGCTAATTCACCCCTCCACTTT. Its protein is CASSLDWTANSPLHF.

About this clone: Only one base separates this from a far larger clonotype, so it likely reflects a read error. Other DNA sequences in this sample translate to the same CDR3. The CDR3 DNA reads TGTGCTAGCACCCTTCTATGGACAGGCCAGGAGGGAAAACTGTTTTTT. Encoded protein: CASTLLWTGQEGKLFF. The chain couples TRBV2 to TRBJ1-4, with TRBD1 matching 7 bases. Germline CDR1 and CDR2: SNHLY and FYNNEI. The CDR3 is 16 residues long.

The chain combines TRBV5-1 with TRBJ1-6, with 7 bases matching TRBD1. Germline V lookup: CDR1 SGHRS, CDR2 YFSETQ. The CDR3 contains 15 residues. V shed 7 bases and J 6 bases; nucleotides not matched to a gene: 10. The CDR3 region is CASALQGKVNSPLHF. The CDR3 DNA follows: TGCGCCAGCGCCTTACAGGGGAAGGTTAATTCACCCCTCCACTTT.

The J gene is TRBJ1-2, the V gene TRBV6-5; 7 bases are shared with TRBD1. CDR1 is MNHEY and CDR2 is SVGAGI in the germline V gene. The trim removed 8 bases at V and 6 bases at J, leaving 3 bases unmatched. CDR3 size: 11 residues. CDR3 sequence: CASRQGDGYTF. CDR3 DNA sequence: TGTGCCAGCCGACAGGGTGATGGCTACACCTTC.

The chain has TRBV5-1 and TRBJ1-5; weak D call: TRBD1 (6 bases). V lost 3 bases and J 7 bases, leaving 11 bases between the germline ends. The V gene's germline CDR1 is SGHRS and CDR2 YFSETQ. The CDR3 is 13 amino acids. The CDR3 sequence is CASSSQGGQPQHF. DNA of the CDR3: TGCGCCAGCAGCTCACAGGGAGGCCAGCCCCAGCATTTT.

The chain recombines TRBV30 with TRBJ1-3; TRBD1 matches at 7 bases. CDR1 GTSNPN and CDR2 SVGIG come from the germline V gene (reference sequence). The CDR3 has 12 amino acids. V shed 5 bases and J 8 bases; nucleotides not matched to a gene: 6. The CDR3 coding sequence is TGTGCCTGGGGGGACAGCGGGGACACCATATATTTT. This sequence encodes CAWGDSGDTIYF.

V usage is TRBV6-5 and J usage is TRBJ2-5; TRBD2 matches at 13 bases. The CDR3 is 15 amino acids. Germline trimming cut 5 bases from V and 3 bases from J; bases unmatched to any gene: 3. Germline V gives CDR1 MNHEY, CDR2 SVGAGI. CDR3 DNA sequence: TGTGCCAGCAGTAAACTAGCGGGAGGGGAAGAGACCCAGTACTTC. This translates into CASSKLAGGEETQYF.

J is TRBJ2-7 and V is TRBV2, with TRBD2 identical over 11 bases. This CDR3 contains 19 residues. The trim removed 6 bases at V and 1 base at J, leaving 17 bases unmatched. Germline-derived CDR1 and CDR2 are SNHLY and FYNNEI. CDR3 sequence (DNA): TGTGCCAGCAGGGGGCGGAGACTAGCGGGAATTGGATTATCCTACGAGCAGTACTTC. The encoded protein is CASRGRRLAGIGLSYEQYF. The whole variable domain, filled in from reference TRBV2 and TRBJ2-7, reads EPEVTQTPSHQVTQMGQEVILRCVPISNHLYFYWYRQILGQKVEFLVSFYNNEISEKSEIFDDQFSVERPDGSNFTLKIRSTKLEDSAMYFCASRGRRLAGIGLSYEQYFGPGTRLTVT.

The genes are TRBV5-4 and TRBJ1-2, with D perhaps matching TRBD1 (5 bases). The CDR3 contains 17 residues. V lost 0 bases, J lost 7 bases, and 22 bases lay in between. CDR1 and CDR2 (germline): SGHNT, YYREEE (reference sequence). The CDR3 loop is CASSLAVRVRGESGYTF. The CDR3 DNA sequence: TGTGCCAGCAGCTTGGCCGTTCGTGTAAGGGGCGAGAGTGGCTACACCTTC.

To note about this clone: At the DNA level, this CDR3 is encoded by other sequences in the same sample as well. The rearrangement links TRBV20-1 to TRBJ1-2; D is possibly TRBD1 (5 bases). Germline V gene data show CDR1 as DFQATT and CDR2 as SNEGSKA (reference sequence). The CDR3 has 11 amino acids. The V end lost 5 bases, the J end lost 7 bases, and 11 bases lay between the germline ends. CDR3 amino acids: CSAGTGVGYTF. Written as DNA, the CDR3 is TGCAGTGCTGGTACGGGGGTTGGCTACACCTTC.

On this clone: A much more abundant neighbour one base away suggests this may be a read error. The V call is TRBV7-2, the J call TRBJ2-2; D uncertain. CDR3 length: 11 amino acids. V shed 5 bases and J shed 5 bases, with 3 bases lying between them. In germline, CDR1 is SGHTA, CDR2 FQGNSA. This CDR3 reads CASSLTGELFF. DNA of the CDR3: TGTGCCAGCAGCCTAACCGGGGAGCTGTTTTTT.

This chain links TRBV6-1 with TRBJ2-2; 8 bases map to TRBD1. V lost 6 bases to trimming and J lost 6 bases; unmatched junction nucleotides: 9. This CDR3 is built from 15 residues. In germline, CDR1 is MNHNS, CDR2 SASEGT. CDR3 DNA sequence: TGTGCCAGCAGGATGATCTCACAGGGGGCCGGGGAGCTGTTTTTT. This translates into CASRMISQGAGELFF.

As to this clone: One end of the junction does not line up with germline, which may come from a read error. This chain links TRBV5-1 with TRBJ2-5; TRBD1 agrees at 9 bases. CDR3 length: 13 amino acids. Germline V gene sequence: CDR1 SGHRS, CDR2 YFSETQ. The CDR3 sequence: CASRWDREEAQYF. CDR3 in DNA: TGCGCCAGCAGGTGGGACAGGGAAGAGGCCCAGTACTTC.